These T cell receptor beta chains were read from a single sample in a study of Ad26.COV2.S vaccination and SARS-CoV-2 variants. Profiling relied on immunoSEQ multiplex PCR, and the TCRdb table lists in-frame clones only, not all of them. The sample lists some 500,000 clones; 80% to 90% were seen once. The source material was peripheral blood, sampled in a trial of Ad26.COV2.S vaccine versus placebo. The receptor set was obtained from a person between 18 and 60 years old who received the Ad26.COV2.S COVID-19 vaccine or a placebo. The CDR3 runs from the conserved cysteine through the conserved F or W. The D gene is left open where the match is weak. Expanded clones get a size class; other rows say once, few or many, or leave the size out.

J	V	D	size	length	DNA	CDR3
TRBJ2-7	TRBV25-1	TRBD1	few	14	TGTGCCAGCAGTGAGGACAGGGCGCGCCACGAGCAGTACTTC	CASSEDRARHEQYF
TRBJ2-3	TRBV9	TRBD2	.	15	TGTGCCAGCAGAGCAGGACTAGCGGACACAGATACGCAGTATTTT	CASRAGLADTDTQYF
TRBJ2-2	TRBV7-3	TRBD1	.	15	TGTGCCAGCAGCCGGCAGGGGGCCCACACCGGGGAGCTGTTTTTT	CASSRQGAHTGELFF
TRBJ2-2	TRBV18	.	.	15	TGTGCCAGCTCACCAACCCAGGGCAACACCGGGGAGCTGTTTTTT	CASSPTQGNTGELFF
TRBJ1-5	TRBV2	TRBD1	few	15	TGTGCCAGCAGTACACCCCAGGGGGCCAATCAGCCCCAGCATTTT	CASSTPQGANQPQHF
TRBJ1-6	TRBV7-9	.	.	13	TGTGCCAGCAGCTCCGGGACAACTTCACCCCTCCACTTT	CASSSGTTSPLHF
TRBJ1-3	TRBV5-4	.	.	15	TGTGCCAGCCAGACAGGTCGGAGCTCTGGAAACACCATATATTTT	CASQTGRSSGNTIYF
TRBJ1-2	TRBV19	TRBD1	.	13	TGTGCCAGTAGTAGACAGGGCGCCTATGGCTACACCTTC	CASSRQGAYGYTF
TRBJ1-6	TRBV10-3	.	.	13	TGTGCCATCAGTGACACGACCACATCACCCCTCCACTTT	CAISDTTTSPLHF
TRBJ2-5	TRBV11-2	.	.	15	TGTGCCAGCAGCTTAGCGGTCCTAGTGGGTGAGACCCAGTACTTC	CASSLAVLVGETQYF
TRBJ2-3	TRBV10-3	TRBD1	.	15	TGTGCCATCAGCTCCGGAGACAGGGGCACAGATACGCAGTATTTT	CAISSGDRGTDTQYF
TRBJ1-6	TRBV27	.	.	15	TGTGCCAGCACCTGGGGGAGCTCCTATAATTCACCCCTCCACTTT	CASTWGSSYNSPLHF
TRBJ2-3	TRBV5-1	.	.	14	TGCGCCAGCAGCTTGGGGGCAAAAGAAGATACGCAGTATTTT	CASSLGAKEDTQYF
TRBJ2-5	TRBV7-9	TRBD1	once	14	TGTGCCAGCAGCTTTACAGGGGGTCAAGAGACCCAGTACTTC	CASSFTGGQETQYF
TRBJ2-5	TRBV6-2/TRBV6-3	.	.	15	TGTGCCAGCAGCCCAGTATACCCGTACCAAGAGACCCAGTACTTC	CASSPVYPYQETQYF
TRBJ1-5	TRBV2	.	.	13	TGTGCCAGCAGTGGACAGAGCAATCAGCCCCAGCATTTT	CASSGQSNQPQHF
TRBJ1-1	TRBV21-1	.	.	14	TGTGCCAGCAGCAGAGATAGGTTGGGGACTGAAGCTTTCTTT	CASSRDRLGTEAFF
TRBJ1-2	TRBV28	TRBD1	.	14	TGTGCCAGCAGTTCAGGGGGGCTTGGCTATGGCTACACCTTC	CASSSGGLGYGYTF
TRBJ1-1	TRBV28	.	.	12	TGTGCCAGCAGTTCCGGCGGGAGAGGAGCTTTCTTT	CASSSGGRGAFF
TRBJ2-5	TRBV6-5	.	.	15	TGTGCCAGCATCTCGACAGGTAGCCTGGGGGAGACCCAGTACTTC	CASISTGSLGETQYF
TRBJ2-5	TRBV7-7	TRBD2	.	15	TGTGCCAGCAGCCCCGGACTAGCGAGCCAAGAGACCCAGTACTTC	CASSPGLASQETQYF
TRBJ1-5	TRBV2	TRBD1	once	15	TGTGCCAGCAGAGTGGGACAGGGGGAAAATCAGCCCCAGCATTTT	CASRVGQGENQPQHF
TRBJ2-3	TRBV15	.	.	15	TGTGCCACCAGCAGAGATCTCGGGAGCACAGATACGCAGTATTTT	CATSRDLGSTDTQYF
TRBJ1-3	TRBV18	.	.	14	TGTGCCAGCTCAATGAACCCCACTGGAAACACCATATATTTT	CASSMNPTGNTIYF
TRBJ1-2	TRBV18	.	.	13	TGTGCCAGCTCACCGTCCGGGACGGCCGGCTACACCTTC	CASSPSGTAGYTF
TRBJ1-2	TRBV5-1	.	.	14	TGCGCCAGCAGCCGGGTCGGGAACAGCTATGGCTACACCTTC	CASSRVGNSYGYTF
TRBJ2-5	TRBV11-2	TRBD2	.	17	TGTGCCAGCAGCTCGGGACTAGCGGGGGTAGTAAGGGGAACCCAGTACTTC	CASSSGLAGVVRGTQYF
TRBJ1-2	TRBV6-2/TRBV6-3	.	.	14	TGTGCCAGCAGTTTGCCGTCAGCTAACTATGGCTACACCTTC	CASSLPSANYGYTF
TRBJ2-4	TRBV6-5	.	once	14	TGTGCCAGCTTAGGGTCTCCGCCCAAAAACATTCAGTACTTC	CASLGSPPKNIQYF
TRBJ1-2	TRBV4-1	.	.	15	TGCGCCAGCAGCCAAGTAGGGGCCCCCGGTACCGGCTACACCTTC	CASSQVGAPGTGYTF
TRBJ2-3	TRBV27	.	.	14	TGTGCCAGCAGTTTACGGGGGGCAGTCAATACGCAGTATTTT	CASSLRGAVNTQYF
TRBJ1-2	TRBV10-2	.	.	12	TGCGCCAGCTCTTTGGACAGAGTCGGCTACACCTTC	CASSLDRVGYTF
TRBJ1-3	TRBV29-1	TRBD1	once	13	TGCAGCGTTAGCAGGGGGTCTGGAAACACCATATATTTT	CSVSRGSGNTIYF
TRBJ2-1	TRBV5-1	TRBD1	.	16	TGCGCCAGCAGCCCACTCTCGACAGGGATCGGCAATGAGCAGTTCTTC	CASSPLSTGIGNEQFF
TRBJ1-6	TRBV7-2	TRBD1	.	15	TGTGCCAGCAGCTTATTATGGACAGGGGGTGGACCCCTCCACTTT	CASSLLWTGGGPLHF
TRBJ1-5	TRBV10-3	.	few	15	TGTGCCATCAGTGAGTCGAGGGGCGGCGGTCAGCCCCAGCATTTT	CAISESRGGGQPQHF
TRBJ2-7	TRBV18	.	.	12	TGTGCCAGCTCACTTACAGGGCCCGAGCAGTACTTC	CASSLTGPEQYF
TRBJ1-6	TRBV19	TRBD1	.	15	TGTGCCAGTCGTCCTAACAGGGGAGTGGGGTCACCCCTCCACTTT	CASRPNRGVGSPLHF
TRBJ1-3	TRBV11-3	.	.	12	TGTGCCAGCAGCATCAGGGGTGGCACCATATATTTT	CASSIRGGTIYF
TRBJ2-3	TRBV12-5	TRBD1	.	14	TGTGCTAGTGGTCGGGACAGGGGGCTCAATACGCAGTATTTT	CASGRDRGLNTQYF
TRBJ1-1	TRBV7-9	.	.	15	TGTGCCAGCGAAGGACCCCGTATGCTAGACACTGAAGCTTTCTTT	CASEGPRMLDTEAFF
TRBJ1-1	TRBV18	.	.	14	TGTGCCAGCTCACTTACGAGGGCTACTACTGAAGCTTTCTTT	CASSLTRATTEAFF
TRBJ2-1	TRBV6-2/TRBV6-3	TRBD2	once	16	TGTGCCAGCAGTTCAGCCCCGACTAGCGGGAGTCAAGGGTACGTCTTC	CASSSAPTSGSQGYVF
TRBJ2-3	TRBV10-3	.	.	13	TGTGCCATCAGCTCTCTCGGGCTGGATACGCAGTATTTT	CAISSLGLDTQYF
TRBJ2-5	TRBV11-2	.	.	13	TGTGCCAGCAGCTTAGGGTTCGGAGAGACCCAGTACTTC	CASSLGFGETQYF
TRBJ2-7	TRBV7-2	TRBD2	.	14	TGTGCCAGCAGCTATTCTAGCGGGATCTACGAGCAGTACTTC	CASSYSSGIYEQYF
TRBJ2-2	TRBV6-5	.	.	16	TGTGCCAGCAGTTACTGGACGTCGAGTGACACCGGGGAGCTGTTTTTT	CASSYWTSSDTGELFF
TRBJ2-3	TRBV19	.	.	17	TGTGCCAGTAGTGCAAAGCGAATAGCGACCCTAACAGATACGCAGTATTTT	CASSAKRIATLTDTQYF
TRBJ2-5	TRBV2	.	.	12	TGTGCCAGCACGGGGCCGGGAGAGACCCAGTACTTC	CASTGPGETQYF